The 24 T cell receptor beta chains below were found in one sample sequenced in a study of T cells in Graves' hyperthyroidism and ophthalmopathy. Amplification yielded TCR beta CDR3 regions, with RNA transcripts as the source. First-round RT-PCR of the TCR CDR3 relied on the HTBI primer set. TCRdb re-analysed the multiplex PCR reads in MiXCR, keeping a single row per CDR3 protein. The table records 550,000 to 850,000 distinct CDR3 sequences, about 17% of them present only once. Sequencing input: blood. The receptors were sampled from a woman between 50 and 59 years old with Graves' hyperthyroidism that later progressed to Graves' ophthalmopathy.

This clonotype was counted only a few times. The V call is TRBV28, the J call TRBJ1-2; 7 nucleotides align to TRBD1. Germline-derived CDR1 and CDR2 are MDHEN and SYDVKM. The CDR3 extends over 15 amino acids. With 6 bases clipped from V and 4 bases from J, the junction kept 11 bases outside the gene matches. The CDR3 bases are TGTGCCAGCAGCCAAACTGGACAGGAAATCTATGGCTACACCTTC. Amino acid sequence: CASSQTGQEIYGYTF.

This clonotype was recorded many times. This sequence joins TRBV7-9 and TRBJ1-1, with 8 bases aligning to TRBD1. CDR1 and CDR2 (germline): SEHNR, FQNEAQ (reference sequence). V dropped 2 bases and J dropped 3; count of bases not matched to a gene: 8. The CDR3 is 16 residues long. In DNA, the CDR3 is TGTGCCAGCAGCTTACGGGACAGGATTATGCACACTGAAGCTTTCTTT. Encoded protein: CASSLRDRIMHTEAFF.

This clonotype was seen many times. J is TRBJ2-4 and V is TRBV2; D is unresolved. Germline CDR1 is SNHLY and CDR2 is FYNNEI. The length of the CDR3 is 14 residues. V gave up 7 bases and J gave up 0 bases, with 10 bases separating them. The CDR3 DNA is TGTGCCAGCAAACTCGACTTAGCCAAAAACATTCAGTACTTC. Translation gives CASKLDLAKNIQYF.

This clonotype was picked up a small number of times. This chain joins TRBV4-2 and TRBJ2-5, with 8 positions matching TRBD2. CDR1 and CDR2 (germline): LGHNA, YNFKEQ. The CDR3 loop spans 15 amino acids. The J segment lost 3 bases and the V segment lost 4 bases, leaving 7 bases of the junction unmatched. This CDR3 is CASSLGSRGEETQYF. The DNA for the CDR3 is TGTGCCAGCAGCCTGGGCTCGCGGGGGGAAGAGACCCAGTACTTC.

V and J are TRBV29-1 and TRBJ2-7; 11 bases align to TRBD1. The junction had 4 bases not matched to a gene; V was cut back by 6 bases and J by 3 bases. CDR1 is SQVTM and CDR2 is ANQGSEA in the germline V gene. This CDR3 contains 13 residues. Written as DNA, the CDR3 is TGCAGCGTCACGGACAGGGGGCTCTACGAGCAGTACTTC. Residues: CSVTDRGLYEQYF.

This chain joins TRBV18 and TRBJ1-2, with TRBD1 matching over 8 bases. V lost 3 bases and J lost 7; bases outside the gene matches: 10. Germline V CDR1 and CDR2: KGHSH, LQKENI. The CDR3 length is 15 residues. CDR3 sequence (DNA): TGTGCCAGCTCACCTCGGGATTGGACAGGGTCTGGCTACACCTTC. This gives the protein CASSPRDWTGSGYTF.

The chain combines TRBV11-3 with TRBJ1-2; 10 bases match TRBD1. The V gene end was trimmed by 5 bases and the J gene end by 7 bases; junction bases not matched to a gene: 13. The CDR3 length is 16 residues. The germline CDR1 and CDR2 sequences are SGHNT and YENEEA. The CDR3 here is CASSLSTGTGEIGYTF. In DNA form, the CDR3 reads TGTGCCAGCAGCCTTTCTACGGGGACAGGGGAAATTGGCTACACCTTC.

This clonotype was observed at least ten times. The chain carries TRBV29-1 and TRBJ2-7; no definite D call. The CDR3 runs to 12 residues. Trimming shortened V by 0 bases and J by 7 bases, and 10 bases separated the two germline ends. Germline V gene sequence: CDR1 SQVTM, CDR2 ANQGSEA. CDR3 DNA sequence: TGCAGCGTTGAAGAGGGGTTTGAGGAGCAGTACTTC. Residues: CSVEEGFEEQYF.

The table lists this clonotype with many counts. The J gene is TRBJ2-7, the V gene TRBV20-1; perhaps TRBD2 as D (5 bases). Trimming cost V 7 bases and J 1 base, with 11 bases left between them. The CDR3 spans 12 residues. Germline V gives CDR1 DFQATT, CDR2 SNEGSKA (reference sequence). CDR3 sequence (DNA): TGCAGTGTCGGCGGGCCTTCCTACGAGCAGTACTTC. Translation gives CSVGGPSYEQYF.

This clonotype was counted ten times or more. This sequence joins TRBV13 and TRBJ2-1; D unresolved. V lost 3 bases, J lost 6 bases, and 12 bases lay in between. CDR1 is PRHDT and CDR2 is FYEKMQ in the germline V gene (reference sequence). The CDR3 totals 14 residues. The CDR3 nucleotides read TGTGCCAGCAGCTTGCGGCAGCCCGGCAATGAGCAGTTCTTC. Translation gives CASSLRQPGNEQFF. Looking up the rest from reference TRBV13 and TRBJ2-1 gives the full variable domain: AAGVIQSPRHLIKEKRETATLKCYPIPRHDTVYWYQQGPGQDPQFLISFYEKMQSDKGSIPDRFSAQQFSDYHSELNMSSLELGDSALYFCASSLRQPGNEQFFGPGTRLTVL.

This chain uses TRBV5-1 with TRBJ1-1, with D hard to call. CDR3 length: 13 amino acids. V lost 4 bases to trimming and J lost 3 bases, with 10 bases between them. Germline V gene lookup returns CDR1 SGHRS and CDR2 YFSETQ. CDR3 DNA sequence: TGCGCCAGCAGCACAGTGACGGACACTGAAGCTTTCTTT. It specifies CASSTVTDTEAFF.

This clonotype was found many times. The chain is built from TRBV7-3 and TRBJ2-1; 11 bases fit TRBD2. Trimming removed 2 bases from V and 6 bases from J; junction bases left unmatched: 9. The CDR3 loop spans 17 amino acids. CDR1 and CDR2 (germline): SGHTA, FQGTGA. The CDR3, as DNA: TGTGCCAGCAGCTTAGGGGCTAGCGGGGGGTTGGGCAATGAGCAGTTCTTC. This gives the protein CASSLGASGGLGNEQFF.

Ten or more counts support this clonotype. This rearrangement joins TRBV2 to TRBJ1-2; 8 bases line up with TRBD1. With V trimmed by 4 bases and J by 4 bases, 14 bases remained unmatched. The CDR3 length is 17 residues. CDR1 is SNHLY and CDR2 is FYNNEI in the germline V gene. CDR3 nucleotide sequence: TGTGCCAGCAGTGCCGGACAGGGTGGCTTGGTCGGCTATGGCTACACCTTC. It yields the protein CASSAGQGGLVGYGYTF.

This sequence joins TRBV20-1 and TRBJ2-1; D call uncertain. The V and J ends lost 3 bases and 0 bases respectively, with 6 bases between them. CDR3 size: 13 residues. The V gene's germline CDR1 is DFQATT and CDR2 SNEGSKA (reference sequence). The CDR3 region has the DNA TGCAGTGCTAGGCGGTTCTCCTACAATGAGCAGTTCTTC. This encodes CSARRFSYNEQFF.

A few counts support this clonotype. CDR3 sequence reads: CASSEPGGSEKLFF. CDR3 nucleotide sequence: TGTGCCAGCAGTGAACCGGGAGGTTCGGAAAAACTGTTTTTT. This sequence joins TRBV6-1 and TRBJ1-4; D not resolved. The V gene's germline CDR1 is MNHNS and CDR2 SASEGT. The CDR3 spans 14 residues. The V gene lost 2 bases and the J gene lost 8 bases, with 12 bases spanning the gap.

This clonotype was seen at least ten times. The chain is built from TRBV3-1 and TRBJ2-5; the match to TRBD2 covers 12 bases. Trimming removed 5 bases from V and 4 bases from J; junction bases left unmatched: 8. Germline V gives CDR1 LGHDT, CDR2 YNNKEL (reference sequence). The CDR3 has 16 amino acids. DNA for the CDR3: TGTGCCAGCAGCGCTCTCCTAGCGGGGGGGTCAGAGACCCAGTACTTC. Residues: CASSALLAGGSETQYF.

The V gene is TRBV5-1, the J gene TRBJ1-2; the match to TRBD1 covers 12 bases. The CDR3 has 17 amino acids. Looked up from germline, CDR1 is SGHRS and CDR2 is YFSETQ. The junction had 7 bases not matched to a gene; V was cut back by 0 bases and J by 4 bases. The CDR3 region has the DNA TGCGCCAGCAGCTTGGCCCCCGGGACAGGGGGCATCTATGGCTACACCTTC. Translated: CASSLAPGTGGIYGYTF.

This clonotype has a handful of counts. A read error may account for a junction end that differs from germline. The rearrangement uses TRBV11-3 and TRBJ2-1; D unclear. There are 14 residues in the CDR3. Germline CDR1 and CDR2: SGHNT and YENEEA. Written as DNA, the CDR3 is TGTGCCAGCAGCTTAATCGGCGAGCACAATGAGCAGCTCTTC. It yields the protein CASSLIGEHNEQLF. Full variable domain (outside the CDR3, taken from reference TRBV11-3 and TRBJ2-1): EAGVVQSPRYKIIEKKQPVAFWCNPISGHNTLYWYLQNLGQGPELLIRYENEEAVDDSQLPKDRFSAERLKGVDSTLKIQPAELGDSAVYLCASSLIGEHNEQLFGPGTRLTVL.

The CDR3 is CSVEAIGDGYTF. For the CDR3, the DNA is TGCAGCGTTGAGGCAATTGGGGATGGCTACACCTTC. The chain has TRBV29-1 and TRBJ1-2; D gene uncertain. CDR1 and CDR2 from the germline V gene are SQVTM and ANQGSEA. Trimming cost V 3 bases and J 6 bases, with 11 bases left between them. The CDR3 is made up of 12 amino acids.

This clonotype was counted a few times. This chain uses TRBV13 with TRBJ1-3; no firm D call. In germline, CDR1 is PRHDT, CDR2 FYEKMQ (reference sequence). The CDR3 consists of 15 residues. Trimming took 2 bases from V and 0 from J, leaving 8 bases between them. The CDR3 region has the DNA TGTGCCAGCAGCTTAACAGTTTACTCTGGAAACACCATATATTTT. Translated, it gives CASSLTVYSGNTIYF.

The gene calls are TRBV2 and TRBJ1-1, with TRBD1 as a possible D gene (6 bases). CDR3 length: 14 amino acids. Germline V gives CDR1 SNHLY, CDR2 FYNNEI. V lost 7 bases, J lost 1 base, and 13 bases lay in between. The CDR3 DNA reads TGTGCCAGCAAGAGGCTGGGACAGAACACTGAAGCTTTCTTT. This codes for CASKRLGQNTEAFF.

The CDR3 protein is CASSAGTVKSPLHF. CDR3 DNA: TGTGCCAGCAGCGCCGGGACAGTGAAGTCACCCCTCCACTTT. This chain links TRBV7-9 with TRBJ1-6; 7 nucleotides match TRBD1. The CDR3 has 14 residues. Losses at the gene ends were 5 bases for V and 10 bases for J; bases not matched to a gene: 8. The V gene's germline CDR1 is SEHNR and CDR2 FQNEAQ (reference sequence). Using reference TRBV7-9 and TRBJ1-6 for the parts outside the CDR3, the full variable domain is DTGVSQNPRHKITKRGQNVTFRCDPISEHNRLYWYRQTLGQGPEFLTYFQNEAQLEKSRLLSDRFSAERPKGSFSTLEIQRTEQGDSAMYLCASSAGTVKSPLHFGNGTRLTVT.

In this sample, this clonotype turned up a few times. The V and J genes are TRBV28 and TRBJ2-1; D unresolved. This CDR3 has 13 amino acids. V was trimmed by 2 bases and J by 9 bases, leaving 11 bases between them. CDR1 is MDHEN and CDR2 is SYDVKM in the germline V gene. CDR3 bases: TGTGCCAGCAGTTTAGGGTACGCGCCTGAGCAGTTCTTC. Translation: CASSLGYAPEQFF.

Only a few counts were recorded for this clonotype. The rearrangement joins TRBV29-1 to TRBJ2-2, with TRBD1 matching 8 bases. The CDR3 is 16 amino acids. Germline V CDR1 and CDR2: SQVTM, ANQGSEA. The V gene end was trimmed by 8 bases and the J gene end by 0 bases; junction bases not matched to a gene: 11. The chain's CDR3 is CSIGQGEESNTGELFF. In nucleotides, the CDR3 is TGCAGCATCGGACAGGGCGAGGAATCGAACACCGGGGAGCTGTTTTTT.